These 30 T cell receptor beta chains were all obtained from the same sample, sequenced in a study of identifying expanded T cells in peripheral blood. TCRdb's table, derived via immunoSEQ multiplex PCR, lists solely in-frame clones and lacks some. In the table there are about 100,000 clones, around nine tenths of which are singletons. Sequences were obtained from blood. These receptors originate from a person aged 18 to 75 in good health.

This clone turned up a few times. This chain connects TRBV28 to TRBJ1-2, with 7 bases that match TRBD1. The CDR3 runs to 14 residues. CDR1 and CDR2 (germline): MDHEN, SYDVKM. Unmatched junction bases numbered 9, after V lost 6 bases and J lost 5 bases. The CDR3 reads CASRGQATGYGYTF. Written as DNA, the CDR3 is TGTGCCAGCAGAGGACAGGCGACTGGGTATGGCTACACCTTC.

CDR3 sequence: CASSPRGPGNTIYF. The CDR3 coding sequence is TGCGCCAGCAGCCCCAGGGGGCCTGGAAACACCATATATTTT. The V gene is TRBV5-1, the J gene TRBJ1-3, with 8 bases lining up with TRBD1. The CDR3 spans 14 residues. J was trimmed by 2 bases and V by 4 bases; bases with no gene match: 2. The germline gives CDR1 SGHRS, CDR2 YFSETQ.

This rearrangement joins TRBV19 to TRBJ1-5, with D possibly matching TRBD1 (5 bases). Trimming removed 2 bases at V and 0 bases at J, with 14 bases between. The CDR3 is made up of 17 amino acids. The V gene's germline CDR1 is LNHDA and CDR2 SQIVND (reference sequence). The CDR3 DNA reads TGTGCCAGTAGTATATGGGCGGGGGACTATAGCAATCAGCCCCAGCATTTT. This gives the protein CASSIWAGDYSNQPQHF.

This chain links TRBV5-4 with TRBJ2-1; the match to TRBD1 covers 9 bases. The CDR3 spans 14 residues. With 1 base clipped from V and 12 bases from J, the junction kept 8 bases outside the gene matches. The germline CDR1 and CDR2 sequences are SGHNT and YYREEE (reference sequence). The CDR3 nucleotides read TGTGCCAGCAGCTTGAACGGACAGGGGTTCAGGCAGTTCTTC. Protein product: CASSLNGQGFRQFF.

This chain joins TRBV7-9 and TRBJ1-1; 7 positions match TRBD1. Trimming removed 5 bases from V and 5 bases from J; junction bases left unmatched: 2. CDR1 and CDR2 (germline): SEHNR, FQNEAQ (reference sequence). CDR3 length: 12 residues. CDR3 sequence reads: CASSPGGTEAFF. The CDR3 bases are TGTGCCAGCAGCCCAGGGGGGACTGAAGCTTTCTTT.

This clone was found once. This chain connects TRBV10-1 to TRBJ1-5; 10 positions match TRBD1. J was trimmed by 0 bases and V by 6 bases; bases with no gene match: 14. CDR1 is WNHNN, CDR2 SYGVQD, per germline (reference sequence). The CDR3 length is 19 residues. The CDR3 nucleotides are TGCGCCAGCAGCTTGGCTAGAAGCGGGACAGGGGATAGCAATCAGCCCCAGCATTTT. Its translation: CASSLARSGTGDSNQPQHF.

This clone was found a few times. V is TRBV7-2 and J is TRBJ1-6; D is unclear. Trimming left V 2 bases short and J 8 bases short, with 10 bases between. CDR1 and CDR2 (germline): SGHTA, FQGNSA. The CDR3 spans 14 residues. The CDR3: CASSLTGKDSPLHF. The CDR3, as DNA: TGTGCCAGCAGCTTAACGGGGAAGGATTCACCCCTCCACTTT.

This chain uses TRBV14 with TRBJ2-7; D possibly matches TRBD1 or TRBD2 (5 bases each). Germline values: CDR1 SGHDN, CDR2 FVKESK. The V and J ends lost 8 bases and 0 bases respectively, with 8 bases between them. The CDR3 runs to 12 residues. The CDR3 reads CASGGYSYEQYF. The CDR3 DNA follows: TGTGCCAGCGGGGGATACTCCTACGAGCAGTACTTC.

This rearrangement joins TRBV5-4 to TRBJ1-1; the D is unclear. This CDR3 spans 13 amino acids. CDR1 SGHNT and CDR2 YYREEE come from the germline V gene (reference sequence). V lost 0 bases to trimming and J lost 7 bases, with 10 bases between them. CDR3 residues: CASSLEAGSEAFF. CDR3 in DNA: TGTGCCAGCAGCTTGGAGGCGGGGAGTGAAGCTTTCTTT.

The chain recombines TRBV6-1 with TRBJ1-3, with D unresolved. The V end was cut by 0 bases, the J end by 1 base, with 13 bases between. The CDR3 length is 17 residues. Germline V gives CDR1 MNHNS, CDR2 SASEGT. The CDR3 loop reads CASSEAFLWESGNTIYF. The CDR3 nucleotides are TGTGCCAGCAGTGAAGCGTTTCTCTGGGAATCTGGAAACACCATATATTTT.

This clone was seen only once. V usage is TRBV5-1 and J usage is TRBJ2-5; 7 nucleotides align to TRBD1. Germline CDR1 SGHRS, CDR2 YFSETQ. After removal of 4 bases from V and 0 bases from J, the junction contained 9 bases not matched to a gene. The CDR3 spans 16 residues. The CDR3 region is CASSRLGQVNQETQYF. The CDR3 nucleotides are TGCGCCAGCAGCCGTTTAGGACAGGTTAACCAAGAGACCCAGTACTTC.

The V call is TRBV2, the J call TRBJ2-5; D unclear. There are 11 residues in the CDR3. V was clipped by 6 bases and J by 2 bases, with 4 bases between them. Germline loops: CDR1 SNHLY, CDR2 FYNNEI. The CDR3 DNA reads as TGTGCCAGCAGCACACAAGAGACCCAGTACTTC. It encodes CASSTQETQYF.

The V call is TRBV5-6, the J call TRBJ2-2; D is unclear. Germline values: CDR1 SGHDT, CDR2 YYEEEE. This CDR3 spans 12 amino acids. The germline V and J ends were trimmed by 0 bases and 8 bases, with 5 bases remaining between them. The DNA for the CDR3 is TGTGCCAGCAGCTTGGCGCAGGGGGAGCTGTTTTTT. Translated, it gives CASSLAQGELFF.

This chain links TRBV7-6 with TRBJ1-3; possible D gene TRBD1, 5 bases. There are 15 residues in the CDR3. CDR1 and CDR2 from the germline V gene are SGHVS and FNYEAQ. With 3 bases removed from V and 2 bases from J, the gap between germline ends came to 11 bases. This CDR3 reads CASSFDSNPGNTIYF. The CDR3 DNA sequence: TGTGCCAGCAGCTTCGACAGTAACCCTGGAAACACCATATATTTT.

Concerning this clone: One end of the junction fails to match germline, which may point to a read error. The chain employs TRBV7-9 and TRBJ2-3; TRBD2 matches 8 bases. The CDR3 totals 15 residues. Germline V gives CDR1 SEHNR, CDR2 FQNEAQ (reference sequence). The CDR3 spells CASSVAGRPTDTQYF. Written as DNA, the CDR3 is TGTGCCAGCAGCGTAGCGGGGAGGCCCACAGATACGCAGTATTTT.

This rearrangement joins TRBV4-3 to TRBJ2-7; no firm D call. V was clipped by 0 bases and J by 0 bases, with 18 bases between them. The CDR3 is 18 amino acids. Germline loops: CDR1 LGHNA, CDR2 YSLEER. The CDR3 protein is CASSQDVSRGRNSYEQYF. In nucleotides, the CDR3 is TGCGCCAGCAGCCAAGATGTGTCGAGAGGCCGAAACTCCTACGAGCAGTACTTC.

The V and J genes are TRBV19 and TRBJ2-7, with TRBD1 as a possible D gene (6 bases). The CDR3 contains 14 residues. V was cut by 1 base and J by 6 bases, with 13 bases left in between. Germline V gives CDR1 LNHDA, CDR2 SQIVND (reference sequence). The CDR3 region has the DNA TGTGCCAGTAGTATAGGCCCAACAGGGCCCGAGCAGTACTTC. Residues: CASSIGPTGPEQYF. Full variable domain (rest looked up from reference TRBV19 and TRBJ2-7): DGGITQSPKYLFRKEGQNVTLSCEQNLNHDAMYWYRQDPGQGLRLIYYSQIVNDFQKGDIAEGYSVSREKKESFPLTVTSAQKNPTAFYLCASSIGPTGPEQYFGPGTRLTVT.

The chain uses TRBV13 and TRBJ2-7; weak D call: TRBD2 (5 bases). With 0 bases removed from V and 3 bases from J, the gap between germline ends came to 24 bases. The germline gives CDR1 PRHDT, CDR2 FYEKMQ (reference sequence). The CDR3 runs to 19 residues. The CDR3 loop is CASSLGAGRGNHLYYEQYF. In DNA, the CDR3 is TGTGCCAGCAGCTTAGGGGCGGGTCGGGGAAACCATCTCTACTACGAGCAGTACTTC.

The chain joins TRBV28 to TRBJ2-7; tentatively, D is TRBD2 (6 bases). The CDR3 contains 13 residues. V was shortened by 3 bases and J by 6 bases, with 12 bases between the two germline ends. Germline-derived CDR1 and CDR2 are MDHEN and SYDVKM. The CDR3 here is CASSFTSQGEQYF. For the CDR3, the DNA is TGTGCCAGCAGTTTCACTAGCCAGGGCGAGCAGTACTTC.

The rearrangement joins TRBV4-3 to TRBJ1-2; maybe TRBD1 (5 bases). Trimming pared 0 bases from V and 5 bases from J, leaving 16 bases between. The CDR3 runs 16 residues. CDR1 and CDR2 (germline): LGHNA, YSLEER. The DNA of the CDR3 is TGCGCCAGCAGCCAAGATGATGCGGGGCAAGGGTATGGCTACACCTTC. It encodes CASSQDDAGQGYGYTF.

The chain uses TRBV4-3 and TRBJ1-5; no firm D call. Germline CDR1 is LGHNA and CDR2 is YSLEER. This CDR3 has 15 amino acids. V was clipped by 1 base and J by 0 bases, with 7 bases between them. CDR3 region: CASSQALYSNQPQHF. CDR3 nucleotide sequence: TGCGCCAGCAGCCAAGCCCTTTATAGCAATCAGCCCCAGCATTTT.

The CDR3 sequence is CASSESKLRIRSQRYEQYF. DNA of the CDR3: TGCGCCAGCAGTGAGTCGAAATTAAGGATAAGGTCTCAAAGGTACGAGCAGTACTTC. V and J are TRBV10-2 and TRBJ2-7; D unresolved. V was cut by 0 bases and J by 4 bases, with 25 bases left in between. The CDR3 totals 19 residues. The germline V gene has CDR1 WSHSY and CDR2 SAAADI.

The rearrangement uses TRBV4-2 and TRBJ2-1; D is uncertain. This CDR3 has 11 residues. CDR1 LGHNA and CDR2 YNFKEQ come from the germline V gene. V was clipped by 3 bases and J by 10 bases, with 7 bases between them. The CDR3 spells CASSQRNEQFF. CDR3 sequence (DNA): TGTGCCAGCAGCCAGCGAAACGAGCAGTTCTTC.

CDR3 region: CASRPDRGFQPQHF. DNA of the CDR3: TGTGCCAGCAGGCCGGACAGGGGCTTTCAGCCCCAGCATTTT. This sequence joins TRBV28 and TRBJ1-5; 9 nucleotides align to TRBD1. V trimming: 6 bases; J trimming: 6 bases; junction bases outside the gene matches: 6. The length of the CDR3 is 14 residues. Germline loops: CDR1 MDHEN, CDR2 SYDVKM.

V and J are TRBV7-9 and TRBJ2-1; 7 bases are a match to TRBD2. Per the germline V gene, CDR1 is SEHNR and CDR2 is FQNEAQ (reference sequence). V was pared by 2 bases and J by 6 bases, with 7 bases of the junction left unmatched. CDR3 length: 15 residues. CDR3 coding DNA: TGTGCCAGCAGCTTACTGCGGGGGAGGGGCAATGAGCAGTTCTTC. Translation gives CASSLLRGRGNEQFF.

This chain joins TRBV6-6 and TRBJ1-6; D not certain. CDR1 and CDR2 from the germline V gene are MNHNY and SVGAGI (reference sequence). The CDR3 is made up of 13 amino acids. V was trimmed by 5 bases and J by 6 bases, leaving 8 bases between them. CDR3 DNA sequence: TGTGCCAGCAGTGAGGATCTTAATTCACCCCTCCACTTT. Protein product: CASSEDLNSPLHF.

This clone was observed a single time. The DNA for the CDR3 is TGTGCCAGCAAAACTTCCGGGAATTCACCCCTCCACTTT. As protein: CASKTSGNSPLHF. This chain connects TRBV6-4 to TRBJ1-6, with D unresolved. The ends were cut back, 7 bases at V and 7 bases at J, with 11 bases in the middle. Germline values: CDR1 MRHNA, CDR2 SNTAGT. The CDR3 loop spans 13 amino acids.

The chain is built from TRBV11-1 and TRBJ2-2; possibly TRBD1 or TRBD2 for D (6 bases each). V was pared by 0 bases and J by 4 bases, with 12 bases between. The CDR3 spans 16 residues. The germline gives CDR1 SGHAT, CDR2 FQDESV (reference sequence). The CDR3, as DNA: TGTGCCAGCAGCTTAGCTTACGGGGGCGGCACCGGGGAGCTGTTTTTT. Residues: CASSLAYGGGTGELFF.

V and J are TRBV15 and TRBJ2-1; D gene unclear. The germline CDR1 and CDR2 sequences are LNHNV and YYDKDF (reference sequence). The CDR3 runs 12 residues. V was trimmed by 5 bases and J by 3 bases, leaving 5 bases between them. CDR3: CATSFRYNEQFF. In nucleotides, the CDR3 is TGTGCCACCAGCTTCCGCTACAATGAGCAGTTCTTC.

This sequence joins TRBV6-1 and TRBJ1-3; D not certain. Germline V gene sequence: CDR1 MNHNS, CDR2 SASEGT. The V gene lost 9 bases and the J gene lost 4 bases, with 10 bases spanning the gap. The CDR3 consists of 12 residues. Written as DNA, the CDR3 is TGTGCCAGTGACGAATACGGAAACACCATATATTTT. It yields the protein CASDEYGNTIYF.